This TCR beta chain appears in the sequencing data of a study of glioma-infiltrating T cells. This clonotype was observed a handful of times. Its specificity is unknown. Given a much more abundant clone one base away, this may be a read error. The iRepertoire nested amplicon-rescue multiplex PCR amplified TCR alpha and beta CDR3s from RNA. Tissue mRNA or PBMC total RNA, roughly 95-400 ng, went into one-step reverse transcription and amplification. From the multiplex PCR reads, TCRdb called clonotypes with MiXCR, one entry per CDR3 protein. The sample consists of 95,000 to 150,000 distinct CDR3 sequences, 20% to 25% of them appearing once. The germline CDR1 and CDR2 sequences are DFQATT and SNEGSKA (reference sequence). Deletions cut 8 bases from V and 7 bases from J, with 15 bases between. The CDR3 consists of 11 residues. Study-wide points: Gliomas, especially low-grade, showed above-expected tissue-blood divergence; non-neoplastic patients showed below.

The source is a human donor with low-grade glioma or glioblastoma, undergoing nonglioma brain surgery, or in good health (not recorded which). This chain links TRBV20-1 with TRBJ2-7; D is unresolved. Specimen: glioma tissue, nonneoplastic brain tissue, or PBMCs (not recorded which). CDR3 DNA sequence: TGCAGTACTTCAAAGAACTGGGAGCAGTACTTC. Protein: CSTSKNWEQYF.